Following are 27 T cell receptor beta chains from one sample sequenced in a study of shared clonotypes between healthy human individuals. The protocol was immunoSEQ multiplex PCR, while the TCRdb copy is restricted to in-frame clones and leaves out a portion. The sample lists approximately 530,000 clones, about 96% occurring once. Sequenced input: naive CD4+ T cells sorted from blood. The subset: CD45RA+ positively selected. The receptor set was obtained from a woman between 25 and 40 years old in good health.

V and J are TRBV6-5 and TRBJ1-2, with 7 bases aligning to TRBD1. Germline assignment: CDR1 MNHEY and CDR2 SVGAGI. This CDR3 has 13 amino acids. V was clipped by 5 bases and J by 8 bases; unmatched bases: 8. The CDR3 sequence is CASSPLKTGGYTF. In DNA form, the CDR3 reads TGTGCCAGCAGTCCATTAAAGACAGGGGGCTACACCTTC.

This clone appeared once. V is TRBV18 and J is TRBJ1-1, with a weak D call TRBD1 (6 bases). The CDR3 contains 13 residues. Trimming stripped 4 bases from V and 3 bases from J, with 9 bases between. Germline lookup yields CDR1 KGHSH and CDR2 LQKENI. In nucleotides, the CDR3 is TGTGCCAGCTCACTTAGGGGGGACACTGAAGCTTTCTTT. Translated, it gives CASSLRGDTEAFF. The variable domain in full, with the rest retrieved from reference TRBV18 and TRBJ1-1, is NAGVMQNPRHLVRRRGQEARLRCSPMKGHSHVYWYRQLPEEGLKFMVYLQKENIIDESGMPKERFSAEFPKEGPSILRIQQVVRGDSAAYFCASSLRGDTEAFFGQGTRLTVV.

The CDR3 DNA reads TGTGCCAGCAGCCTAAGTGAGGGCGTCGATACGCAGTATTTT. Translation: CASSLSEGVDTQYF. The chain combines TRBV7-2 with TRBJ2-3, with a tentative D call TRBD2 (5 bases). V was trimmed by 5 bases and J by 6 bases, leaving 15 bases between them. This CDR3 is 14 amino acids long. Germline V gene lookup returns CDR1 SGHTA and CDR2 FQGNSA.

The rearrangement uses TRBV29-1 and TRBJ2-1, with 8 bases fitting TRBD2. CDR3 size: 15 residues. The V and J ends lost 7 bases and 0 bases, in that order; junction bases with no gene match: 8. From germline, CDR1 is SQVTM and CDR2 ANQGSEA. Here the CDR3 DNA reads TGCAGCGCCTTAGCGGGATCGAGCTCCTACAATGAGCAGTTCTTC. This translates into CSALAGSSSYNEQFF.

The genes are TRBV6-1 and TRBJ2-6, with 13 bases lining up with TRBD2. V lost 1 base and J lost 0; bases outside the gene matches: 6. From germline, CDR1 is MNHNS and CDR2 SASEGT. The CDR3 runs 20 residues. The CDR3 sequence: CASSEERLAGGFSGANVLTF. The DNA of the CDR3 is TGTGCCAGCAGTGAAGAGAGACTAGCGGGAGGCTTCTCTGGGGCCAACGTCCTGACTTTC.

About this clone: The sample holds other DNA sequences that translate to the same CDR3. The chain carries TRBV11-2 and TRBJ1-1, with unresolved D. This CDR3 is built from 13 residues. Deletions cut 1 base from V and 3 bases from J, with 6 bases between. Germline V gene sequence: CDR1 SGHAT, CDR2 FQNNGV. CDR3 protein: CASSLAGYTEAFF. CDR3 DNA: TGTGCCAGCAGCTTAGCTGGTTACACTGAAGCTTTCTTT.

This chain links TRBV11-3 with TRBJ2-2, with D possibly matching TRBD2 (5 bases). This CDR3 spans 14 amino acids. Germline V lookup: CDR1 SGHNT, CDR2 YENEEA. Trimming left V 5 bases short and J 5 bases short, with 12 bases between. The CDR3 sequence: CASSTEGGTGELFF. Written as DNA, the CDR3 is TGTGCCAGCAGCACAGAGGGCGGGACCGGGGAGCTGTTTTTT.

The chain is built from TRBV7-6 and TRBJ2-1; 8 bases map to TRBD2. V lost 4 bases and J lost 0; bases outside the gene matches: 5. This CDR3 is 16 amino acids long. Germline CDR1 reads SGHVS; CDR2 reads FNYEAQ. CDR3 sequence (DNA): TGTGCCAGCAGCTCCAGCGGGAGTAGCTCCTACAATGAGCAGTTCTTC. Amino acid sequence: CASSSSGSSSYNEQFF.

Here the CDR3 DNA reads TGTGCCAGCAGCGGTATAGGAGCTGATACGCAGTATTTT. Translated: CASSGIGADTQYF. V and J are TRBV13 and TRBJ2-3; no firm D call. Germline CDR1 is PRHDT and CDR2 is FYEKMQ (reference sequence). The V end was cut by 5 bases, the J end by 6 bases, with 12 bases between. CDR3 length: 13 residues.

This clone was observed a single time. The same CDR3 also results from other DNA sequences found in this sample. J is TRBJ2-5 and V is TRBV19, with D perhaps matching TRBD1 (6 bases). Germline CDR1 reads LNHDA; CDR2 reads SQIVND (reference sequence). Deletions cut 1 base from V and 2 bases from J, with 8 bases between. The CDR3 consists of 14 residues. In DNA form, the CDR3 reads TGTGCCAGTAGTATAGTAGGGACACAAGAGACCCAGTACTTC. Amino acid sequence: CASSIVGTQETQYF.

Comment on this clone: This specimen includes other DNA sequences encoding the same CDR3. V and J are TRBV18 and TRBJ2-5; D is unclear. The V gene's germline CDR1 is KGHSH and CDR2 LQKENI. The V end lost 2 bases, the J end lost 2 bases, and 6 bases lay between the germline ends. This CDR3 region has 13 residues. Here the CDR3 DNA reads TGTGCCAGCTCACCAGGAATACAAGAGACCCAGTACTTC. Protein product: CASSPGIQETQYF.

The V gene is TRBV5-4, the J gene TRBJ1-2; D possibly corresponds to TRBD1 (5 bases). Germline CDR1 SGHNT, CDR2 YYREEE (reference sequence). With 5 bases removed from V and 0 bases from J, the gap between germline ends came to 11 bases. This CDR3 is built from 14 residues. CDR3 loop: CASRAGMTNYGYTF. DNA for the CDR3: TGTGCCAGCAGGGCAGGGATGACTAACTATGGCTACACCTTC.

The rearrangement uses TRBV28 and TRBJ1-2; D is undetermined. CDR3 length: 14 residues. V lost 1 base, J lost 5 bases, and 11 bases lay in between. In germline, CDR1 is MDHEN, CDR2 SYDVKM. The CDR3 protein is CASSLSPVEYGYTF. The CDR3 DNA follows: TGTGCCAGCAGTTTATCCCCAGTTGAATATGGCTACACCTTC.

The chain has TRBV2 and TRBJ1-4; D unresolved. Germline V gene data show CDR1 as SNHLY and CDR2 as FYNNEI. This CDR3 contains 12 residues. The V end lost 4 bases, the J end lost 8 bases, and 8 bases lay between the germline ends. CDR3 nucleotide sequence: TGTGCCAGCAGTGGTTTCAGCGAAAAACTGTTTTTT. This sequence encodes CASSGFSEKLFF.

The chain combines TRBV7-8 with TRBJ2-7; 7 positions match TRBD1. The CDR3 contains 16 residues. After removal of 5 bases from V and 2 bases from J, the junction contained 12 bases not matched to a gene. Per the germline V gene, CDR1 is SGHVS and CDR2 is FQNEAQ. This chain's CDR3 is CASSRPTGVGAYEQYF. The CDR3 bases are TGTGCCAGCAGCCGGCCTACAGGGGTTGGGGCCTACGAGCAGTACTTC.

This chain uses TRBV4-2 with TRBJ1-5; tentative D call: TRBD1 (5 bases). There are 15 residues in the CDR3. Germline CDR1 is LGHNA and CDR2 is YNFKEQ. V was shortened by 2 bases and J by 5 bases, with 13 bases between the two germline ends. The CDR3 sequence is CASSQSGGDYQPQHF. For the CDR3, the DNA is TGTGCCAGCAGCCAATCCGGGGGAGATTATCAGCCCCAGCATTTT.

The chain employs TRBV19 and TRBJ2-2, with a weak D call TRBD2 (6 bases). The CDR3 length is 16 residues. Germline V gene data show CDR1 as LNHDA and CDR2 as SQIVND (reference sequence). V lost 7 bases and J lost 5, with 20 bases in between. CDR3 DNA sequence: TGTGCCAGTAATAAGCAAGTGGGGGGTCGAACCGGGGAGCTGTTTTTT. It translates to CASNKQVGGRTGELFF.

The genes are TRBV5-6 and TRBJ2-7, with TRBD1 matching 8 bases. V dropped 2 bases and J dropped 3; count of bases not matched to a gene: 4. The CDR3 extends over 14 amino acids. Germline V gene sequence: CDR1 SGHDT, CDR2 YYEEEE. The CDR3 DNA sequence: TGTGCCAGCAGCTTCCGGGACAGGAACTACGAGCAGTACTTC. This gives the protein CASSFRDRNYEQYF.

The chain couples TRBV28 to TRBJ2-1; D not resolved. From germline, CDR1 is MDHEN and CDR2 SYDVKM. Trimming cost V 5 bases and J 1 base, with 9 bases left between them. This CDR3 has 14 amino acids. In DNA form, the CDR3 reads TGTGCCAGCAGTGGCAGTGGGTCCTACAATGAGCAGTTCTTC. Protein: CASSGSGSYNEQFF.

The chain links TRBV4-2 to TRBJ2-6; TRBD1 is a possible D gene (6 bases). Germline V lookup: CDR1 LGHNA, CDR2 YNFKEQ. Trimming pared 1 base from V and 1 base from J, leaving 14 bases between. The CDR3 is 18 amino acids. The CDR3 region has the DNA TGTGCCAGCAGCCAAGGTCAGGACAGAGGGTCTGGGGCCAACGTCCTGACTTTC. This translates into CASSQGQDRGSGANVLTF.

The chain links TRBV10-3 to TRBJ1-5; no firm D call. Germline loops: CDR1 ENHRY, CDR2 SYGVKD. The ends were cut back, 4 bases at V and 5 bases at J, with 9 bases in the middle. There are 13 residues in the CDR3. CDR3 nucleotides: TGTGCCATCAGTGGGTACTTAGATCAGCCCCAGCATTTT. Translated, it gives CAISGYLDQPQHF.

This chain connects TRBV7-2 to TRBJ2-1; D is perhaps TRBD2 (5 bases). CDR3 length equals 13 residues. CDR1 SGHTA and CDR2 FQGNSA come from the germline V gene. Between the trimmed V and J ends, which lost 2 bases and 7 bases, there was a span of 9 bases. CDR3 protein: CASSLPSLNEQFF. In nucleotides, the CDR3 is TGTGCCAGCAGCTTACCTAGCCTTAATGAGCAGTTCTTC.

The rearrangement joins TRBV18 to TRBJ1-2, with 9 bases aligning to TRBD1. CDR1 is KGHSH and CDR2 is LQKENI in the germline V gene. V was clipped by 1 base and J by 6 bases; unmatched bases: 9. The CDR3 has 16 residues. The CDR3 bases are TGTGCCAGCTCACCACAGGGACAGGGTGATTTCCATGGCTACACCTTC. Protein: CASSPQGQGDFHGYTF.

The V call is TRBV4-1, the J call TRBJ2-5; 9 bases align to TRBD2. This CDR3 region has 16 residues. The V gene's germline CDR1 is MGHRA and CDR2 YSYEKL. V lost 1 base, J lost 6 bases, and 9 bases stayed unmatched. This CDR3 reads CASSQVGTSSAKTQYF. The DNA for the CDR3 is TGCGCCAGCAGCCAAGTTGGGACTAGCTCGGCAAAGACCCAGTACTTC.

V usage is TRBV5-1 and J usage is TRBJ2-5, with 13 positions matching TRBD2. V was clipped by 4 bases and J by 0 bases; unmatched bases: 6. The CDR3 has 17 residues. Germline-derived CDR1 and CDR2 are SGHRS and YFSETQ. The CDR3 region has the DNA TGCGCCAGCAGCCCCGGGACTAGCGGGAAGTACCAAGAGACCCAGTACTTC. The encoded protein is CASSPGTSGKYQETQYF. The whole variable domain, filled in from reference TRBV5-1 and TRBJ2-5, reads KAGVTQTPRYLIKTRGQQVTLSCSPISGHRSVSWYQQTPGQGLQFLFEYFSETQRNKGNFPGRFSGRQFSNSRSEMNVSTLELGDSALYLCASSPGTSGKYQETQYFGPGTRLLVL.

This clone was detected a few times. The chain couples TRBV27 to TRBJ1-3; possible D gene TRBD1, 5 bases. Germline V gene sequence: CDR1 MNHEY, CDR2 SMNVEV (reference sequence). The V end was cut by 2 bases, the J end by 2 bases, with 13 bases between. The CDR3 loop spans 16 amino acids. CDR3 nucleotide sequence: TGTGCCAGCAGTTTAGGCAGGGTAGGCCCTGGAAACACCATATATTTT. Protein: CASSLGRVGPGNTIYF.

This clone came up once. The rearrangement links TRBV10-3 to TRBJ2-7; 9 positions agree with TRBD2. The CDR3 covers 14 residues. The V gene end was trimmed by 4 bases and the J gene end by 2 bases; junction bases not matched to a gene: 3. The germline gives CDR1 ENHRY, CDR2 SYGVKD. CDR3 sequence reads: CAISASGTPYEQYF. Written as DNA, the CDR3 is TGTGCCATCAGTGCTAGCGGGACCCCCTACGAGCAGTACTTC.